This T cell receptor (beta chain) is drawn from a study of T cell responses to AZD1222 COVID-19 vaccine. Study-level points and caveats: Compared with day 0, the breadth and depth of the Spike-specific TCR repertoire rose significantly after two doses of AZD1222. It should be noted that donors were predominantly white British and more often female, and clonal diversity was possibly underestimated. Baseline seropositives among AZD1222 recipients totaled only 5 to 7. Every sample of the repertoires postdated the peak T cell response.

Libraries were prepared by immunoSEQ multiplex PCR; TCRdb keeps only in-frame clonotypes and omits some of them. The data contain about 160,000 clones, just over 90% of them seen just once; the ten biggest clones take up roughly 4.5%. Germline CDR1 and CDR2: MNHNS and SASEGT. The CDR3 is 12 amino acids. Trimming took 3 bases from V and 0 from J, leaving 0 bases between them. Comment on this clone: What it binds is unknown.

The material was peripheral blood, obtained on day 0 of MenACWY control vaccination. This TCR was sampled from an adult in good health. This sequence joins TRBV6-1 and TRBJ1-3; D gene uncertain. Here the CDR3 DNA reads TGTGCCAGCAGTGACTCTGGAAACACCATATATTTT. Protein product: CASSDSGNTIYF.